The 11 T cell receptor beta chains below were found in one sample sequenced in a study of T cell responses to AZD1222 COVID-19 vaccine. Here immunoSEQ multiplex PCR was the method, and the copy in TCRdb shows in-frame clones only, minus some. The sample records 150,000 to 200,000 clones, 85% to 95% being singletons. The sample here was peripheral blood, taken 28 days after the second AZD1222 dose. The receptors were gathered from an adult who received the AZD1222 COVID-19 vaccine.

The rearrangement links TRBV4-3 to TRBJ2-3; D remains ambiguous. Between the trimmed V and J ends, which lost 0 bases and 14 bases, there was a span of 24 bases. CDR3 length: 16 residues. CDR1 is LGHNA and CDR2 is YSLEER in the germline V gene. CDR3 sequence (DNA): TGCGCCAGCAGCCAAGATACGGGTACCTCGCAAGTTCGCTGGTATTTT. The encoded protein is CASSQDTGTSQVRWYF.

This chain uses TRBV19 with TRBJ2-3, with 9 positions matching TRBD1. This CDR3 is built from 16 residues. The germline gives CDR1 LNHDA, CDR2 SQIVND (reference sequence). The trim removed 4 bases at V and 1 base at J, leaving 6 bases unmatched. CDR3 sequence (DNA): TGTGCCAGTAGTACCCCCCACAGGGGGCGCACAGATACGCAGTATTTT. Its translation: CASSTPHRGRTDTQYF.

This chain joins TRBV11-2 and TRBJ2-1, with D uncertain. CDR1 and CDR2 (germline): SGHAT, FQNNGV. The CDR3 extends over 16 amino acids. Trimming shortened V by 5 bases and J by 2 bases, and 16 bases separated the two germline ends. DNA of the CDR3: TGTGCCAGCAGCCTCGGTAGCTCCGGCCCCTACAATGAGCAGTTCTTC. Translation: CASSLGSSGPYNEQFF.

The V call is TRBV27, the J call TRBJ1-5; 8 bases line up with TRBD1. V lost 6 bases and J lost 3; bases outside the gene matches: 4. The CDR3 totals 14 residues. Germline V lookup: CDR1 MNHEY, CDR2 SMNVEV (reference sequence). The CDR3 bases are TGTGCCAGCAGCAAGGGACAGGCCAATCAGCCCCAGCATTTT. Its translation: CASSKGQANQPQHF.

The chain carries TRBV10-3 and TRBJ1-2; D possibly corresponds to TRBD1 (6 bases). This CDR3 region has 11 residues. Germline assignment: CDR1 ENHRY and CDR2 SYGVKD. The V and J ends lost 10 bases and 8 bases respectively, with 14 bases between them. The CDR3 sequence: CASNGGAGYTF. As DNA, the CDR3 is TGTGCCAGCAACGGGGGCGCGGGCTACACCTTC.

This rearrangement joins TRBV7-8 to TRBJ2-7; 7 bases fit TRBD1. Germline CDR1 SGHVS, CDR2 FQNEAQ. The CDR3 is made up of 15 amino acids. V shed 4 bases, J shed 2 bases, and the junction held 8 bases outside the gene matches. Here the CDR3 reads CASSSFRQGAYEQYF. The CDR3 nucleotides read TGTGCCAGCAGCTCCTTCCGACAGGGCGCCTACGAGCAGTACTTC.

The chain uses TRBV20-1 and TRBJ1-2; D is undetermined. CDR1 and CDR2 from the germline V gene are DFQATT and SNEGSKA (reference sequence). The CDR3 has 11 residues. With 5 bases removed from V and 10 bases from J, the gap between germline ends came to 14 bases. The CDR3 coding sequence is TGCAGTGCTCACCGGGAAAACTTCTACACCTTC. Amino acid sequence: CSAHRENFYTF.

The rearrangement joins TRBV27 to TRBJ2-7; tentatively, D is TRBD2 (6 bases). CDR3 length equals 18 residues. Germline-derived CDR1 and CDR2 are MNHEY and SMNVEV (reference sequence). V lost 4 bases, J lost 5 bases, and 27 bases lay in between. CDR3 nucleotides: TGTGCCAGCAGTTCCGTAAATCGCGGGACTGGGGTGGCCCACGAGCAGTACTTC. Translating gives CASSSVNRGTGVAHEQYF.

The J gene is TRBJ2-1, the V gene TRBV27; 10 bases fit TRBD2. The length of the CDR3 is 15 residues. Trimming cost V 6 bases and J 2 bases; bases outside gene matches: 4. Germline V CDR1 and CDR2: MNHEY, SMNVEV (reference sequence). CDR3 in DNA: TGTGCCAGCAGCGTTAGCGGGAGGCCCTACAATGAGCAGTTCTTC. Translated, it gives CASSVSGRPYNEQFF.

The rearrangement joins TRBV11-1 to TRBJ2-1; D not resolved. Trimming shortened V by 5 bases and J by 8 bases, and 13 bases separated the two germline ends. CDR1 and CDR2 from the germline V gene are SGHAT and FQDESV (reference sequence). The CDR3 totals 13 residues. The CDR3 spells CASSHPWADEQFF. CDR3 DNA sequence: TGTGCCAGCAGCCACCCATGGGCCGATGAGCAGTTCTTC.

The count of this clone is one. The chain uses TRBV4-1 and TRBJ2-1, with 10 bases identical to TRBD2. This CDR3 region has 16 residues. Germline CDR1 and CDR2: MGHRA and YSYEKL. Trimming removed 2 bases from V and 9 bases from J; junction bases left unmatched: 10. As DNA, the CDR3 is TGCGCCAGCAGCCAAAGCCGCCAGCTAGCGGGAGCTGAGCAGTTCTTC. Its protein product is CASSQSRQLAGAEQFF.